Shown below are 22 T cell receptor beta chains from a single sample sequenced in a study of T cells after yellow fever vaccination. TCRdb reprocessed the 5' RACE reads with MiXCR, giving one entry per CDR3 protein. The sample contains about 300,000 distinct CDR3 sequences, 3.5% to 4.5% of which appear only once. This specimen was PBMCs, taken 5 days after the yellow fever booster vaccination. The receptors were gathered from a man aged 18-30 years who received the YFV17D yellow fever vaccine.

On this clonotype: A read error is possible here, since a much larger clone lies one base away. The J gene is TRBJ2-5, the V gene TRBV14; 8 nucleotides agree with TRBD2. Germline lookup yields CDR1 SGHDN and CDR2 FVKESK. This CDR3 has 15 amino acids. DNA of the CDR3: TGTGCCAGCAGCCTTAACGCGGGGGGCGGAGAGACCCTGTACTTC. It is translated as CASSLNAGGGETLYF.

This clonotype was seen repeatedly, ten times or more. J is TRBJ1-3 and V is TRBV20-1; D not resolved. Trimming took 5 bases from V and 4 from J, leaving 18 bases between them. Germline V CDR1 and CDR2: DFQATT, SNEGSKA (reference sequence). The CDR3 is 15 residues long. Written as DNA, the CDR3 is TGCAGTGCTTCCTCACCCGAGCCAGTCGGAAACACCATATATTTT. Protein: CSASSPEPVGNTIYF.

A few counts support this clonotype. V and J are TRBV12-3 or TRBV12-4 and TRBJ2-5; TRBD2 is a possible D gene (6 bases). The CDR3 spans 14 residues. V gave up 8 bases and J gave up 5 bases, with 18 bases separating them. The CDR3 is CASRRQGLPETQYF. CDR3 nucleotides: TGTGCCAGCCGACGGCAGGGACTCCCGGAGACCCAGTACTTC.

In this sample, this clonotype turned up a few times. The chain employs TRBV27 and TRBJ1-1; D gene uncertain. This CDR3 comprises 15 residues. Germline CDR1 and CDR2: MNHEY and SMNVEV (reference sequence). V was shortened by 2 bases and J by 1 base, with 11 bases between the two germline ends. The CDR3 is CASSLLRSGNTEAFF. CDR3 sequence (DNA): TGTGCCAGCAGTTTACTGCGTTCGGGGAACACTGAAGCTTTCTTT.

As for this clonotype: No conserved phenylalanine or tryptophan is present at the end of the CDR3, so a read error is the likely explanation. The rearrangement uses TRBV10-3 and TRBJ2-3, with a possible D match to TRBD2 (7 bases). Germline V gene lookup returns CDR1 ENHRY and CDR2 SYGVKD. This CDR3 spans 12 amino acids. The V gene lost 8 bases and the J gene lost 6 bases, with 12 bases spanning the gap. The CDR3 sequence is CAIGGGVDTQYL. DNA of the CDR3: TGTGCCATCGGAGGGGGGGTGGATACGCAGTATCTT.

This clonotype came up many times. This chain links TRBV3-1 with TRBJ1-4; D uncertain. Germline V CDR1 and CDR2: LGHDT, YNNKEL (reference sequence). Trimming removed 1 base from V and 4 bases from J, with 13 bases in between. The CDR3 has 16 residues. CDR3: CASSQGPAVVNEKLFF. The CDR3 DNA sequence: TGTGCCAGCAGCCAAGGGCCCGCAGTCGTTAATGAAAAACTGTTTTTT.

This clonotype turned up a few times. V usage is TRBV18 and J usage is TRBJ1-2; D not resolved. The germline CDR1 and CDR2 sequences are KGHSH and LQKENI. Trimming took off 3 bases at V and 4 bases at J, with 12 bases between the two ends. The CDR3 has 14 amino acids. The CDR3 DNA is TGTGCCAGCTCACCCCCGGGCCTGGCCTATGGCTACACCTTC. Protein sequence: CASSPPGLAYGYTF.

The chain carries TRBV20-1 and TRBJ2-1; 15 bases fit TRBD2. CDR1 DFQATT and CDR2 SNEGSKA come from the germline V gene (reference sequence). With V trimmed by 7 bases and J by 9 bases, 7 bases remained unmatched. CDR3 size: 14 residues. The CDR3 sequence: CSVLGLAGGREQFF. The CDR3 DNA is TGCAGTGTTCTCGGACTAGCGGGGGGGCGTGAGCAGTTCTTC.

The chain couples TRBV29-1 to TRBJ1-5, with TRBD1 matching over 8 bases. J lost 0 bases, V lost 7 bases, and 5 bases had no gene match. Germline V gene lookup returns CDR1 SQVTM and CDR2 ANQGSEA. The CDR3 loop spans 14 amino acids. This chain's CDR3 is CSAGQGNSNQPQHF. Written as DNA, the CDR3 is TGCAGCGCTGGACAGGGAAATAGCAATCAGCCCCAGCATTTT. The variable domain in full, with the rest retrieved from reference TRBV29-1 and TRBJ1-5, is SAVISQKPSRDICQRGTSLTIQCQVDSQVTMMFWYRQQPGQSLTLIATANQGSEATYESGFVIDKFPISRPNLTFSTLTVSNMSPEDSSIYLCSAGQGNSNQPQHFGDGTRLSIL.

This clonotype occurred a few times. The chain is built from TRBV5-4 and TRBJ2-1; D is unresolved. The CDR3 is 10 amino acids. Trimming shortened V by 3 bases and J by 15 bases, and 10 bases separated the two germline ends. Germline lookup yields CDR1 SGHNT and CDR2 YYREEE (reference sequence). CDR3 DNA sequence: TGTGCCAGCAGCTCCTTATTTAGGTTCTTC. This translates into CASSSLFRFF.

This clonotype has a count of ten or more. This rearrangement joins TRBV7-6 to TRBJ2-7, with TRBD1 identical over 9 bases. Unmatched junction bases numbered 15, after V lost 4 bases and J lost 2 bases. The germline gives CDR1 SGHVS, CDR2 FNYEAQ. This CDR3 comprises 18 residues. The CDR3 loop is CASSSFPGTGSDPYEQYF. In DNA form, the CDR3 reads TGTGCCAGCAGCTCCTTTCCCGGGACAGGGTCCGATCCCTACGAGCAGTACTTC.

The chain carries TRBV24-1 and TRBJ1-2; maybe TRBD1 (5 bases). Looked up from germline, CDR1 is KGHDR and CDR2 is SFDVKD. This CDR3 is built from 15 residues. V dropped 5 bases and J dropped 0 bases, with 12 bases sitting between them. The CDR3 nucleotides read TGTGCCACCAGTGGAGGGGAAGCCACTAACTATGGCTACACCTTC. Translation: CATSGGEATNYGYTF.

The chain employs TRBV7-2 and TRBJ2-2; D may be TRBD2 (8 bases). CDR1 and CDR2 (germline): SGHTA, FQGNSA. Between the trimmed V and J ends, which lost 11 bases and 3 bases, there was a span of 22 bases. The CDR3 spans 16 residues. The CDR3 DNA reads as TGTGCCGGAGATCGGGAGGGGGCAGTTTACACCGGGGAGCTGTTTTTT. Translation gives CAGDREGAVYTGELFF.

This rearrangement joins TRBV2 to TRBJ1-1; D remains ambiguous. Germline V CDR1 and CDR2: SNHLY, FYNNEI. The ends were cut back, 2 bases at V and 10 bases at J, with 8 bases in the middle. This CDR3 contains 11 residues. CDR3 loop: CASSETNSAFF. The CDR3, as DNA: TGTGCCAGCAGTGAAACCAACTCAGCTTTCTTT.

This clonotype occurred many times. As DNA, the CDR3 is TGTGCCAGCAGCACCAGACTAGCGGGGGCCTACAATGAGCAGTTCTTC. Amino acid sequence: CASSTRLAGAYNEQFF. The chain recombines TRBV7-2 with TRBJ2-1; 12 bases fit TRBD2. The germline V gene has CDR1 SGHTA and CDR2 FQGNSA. V lost 5 bases to trimming and J lost 2 bases; unmatched junction nucleotides: 4. The CDR3 spans 16 residues.

The chain employs TRBV7-2 and TRBJ2-5, with D hard to call. Trimming removed 8 bases at V and 4 bases at J, with 14 bases between. Germline values: CDR1 SGHTA, CDR2 FQGNSA. The CDR3 consists of 13 residues. CDR3 sequence reads: CASGPWSRETQYF. CDR3 DNA: TGTGCCAGCGGCCCGTGGAGTAGAGAGACCCAGTACTTC.

The V and J genes are TRBV29-1 and TRBJ2-5; TRBD1 agrees at 9 bases. Unmatched junction bases numbered 10, after V lost 1 base and J lost 4 bases. From germline, CDR1 is SQVTM and CDR2 ANQGSEA. This CDR3 region has 16 residues. CDR3 protein: CSVEGDRDRVIETQYF. The CDR3 DNA reads as TGCAGCGTTGAAGGGGACCGGGACAGGGTAATAGAGACCCAGTACTTC.

This clonotype has more than one count but fewer than ten. This chain links TRBV7-9 with TRBJ2-6, with 9 bases fitting TRBD1. Per germline, CDR1 SEHNR and CDR2 FQNEAQ (reference sequence). J gave up 2 bases and V 11 bases, and 7 bases lay outside the gene matches. The CDR3 is 15 residues long. The CDR3 protein is CAARDRETGANVLTF. The CDR3 DNA is TGTGCCGCCCGGGACAGGGAAACTGGGGCCAACGTCCTGACTTTC.

This clonotype was counted at least ten times. The chain uses TRBV5-1 and TRBJ1-1; 7 bases match TRBD1. CDR3 length: 15 amino acids. The germline V gene has CDR1 SGHRS and CDR2 YFSETQ. J gave up 0 bases and V 4 bases, and 6 bases lay outside the gene matches. The CDR3 DNA reads as TGCGCCAGCAGCGTACAGGGGAGTCTGAACACTGAAGCTTTCTTT. The encoded protein is CASSVQGSLNTEAFF.

The V gene is TRBV7-9, the J gene TRBJ2-7, with D possibly TRBD2 on 6 matching bases. Looked up from germline, CDR1 is SEHNR and CDR2 is FQNEAQ (reference sequence). Trimming shortened V by 5 bases and J by 2 bases, and 13 bases separated the two germline ends. The CDR3 contains 14 residues. The chain's CDR3 is CASSPSPGAYEQYF. The CDR3 DNA reads TGTGCCAGCAGCCCATCCCCGGGGGCCTACGAGCAGTACTTC.

This clonotype turned up a few times. The rearrangement joins TRBV4-2 to TRBJ2-2; the D call may be TRBD1 or TRBD2 (5 bases each). The V and J ends lost 1 base and 3 bases respectively, with 9 bases between them. This CDR3 comprises 15 residues. CDR1 LGHNA and CDR2 YNFKEQ come from the germline V gene. CDR3 residues: CASSQGDGDTGELFF. CDR3 sequence (DNA): TGTGCCAGCAGCCAAGGGGACGGAGACACCGGGGAGCTGTTTTTT.

This clonotype occurred a few times. The chain joins TRBV14 to TRBJ2-1; 9 positions match TRBD1. The germline CDR1 and CDR2 sequences are SGHDN and FVKESK. With 4 bases clipped from V and 0 bases from J, the junction kept 4 bases outside the gene matches. CDR3 length: 16 residues. The CDR3 nucleotides read TGTGCCAGCAGCCGAACAGGGGGCTTCTCCTACAATGAGCAGTTCTTC. Translation gives CASSRTGGFSYNEQFF. Full variable domain (outside the CDR3, taken from reference TRBV14 and TRBJ2-1): EAGVTQFPSHSVIEKGQTVTLRCDPISGHDNLYWYRRVMGKEIKFLLHFVKESKQDESGMPNNRFLAERTGGTYSTLKVQPAELEDSGVYFCASSRTGGFSYNEQFFGPGTRLTVL.